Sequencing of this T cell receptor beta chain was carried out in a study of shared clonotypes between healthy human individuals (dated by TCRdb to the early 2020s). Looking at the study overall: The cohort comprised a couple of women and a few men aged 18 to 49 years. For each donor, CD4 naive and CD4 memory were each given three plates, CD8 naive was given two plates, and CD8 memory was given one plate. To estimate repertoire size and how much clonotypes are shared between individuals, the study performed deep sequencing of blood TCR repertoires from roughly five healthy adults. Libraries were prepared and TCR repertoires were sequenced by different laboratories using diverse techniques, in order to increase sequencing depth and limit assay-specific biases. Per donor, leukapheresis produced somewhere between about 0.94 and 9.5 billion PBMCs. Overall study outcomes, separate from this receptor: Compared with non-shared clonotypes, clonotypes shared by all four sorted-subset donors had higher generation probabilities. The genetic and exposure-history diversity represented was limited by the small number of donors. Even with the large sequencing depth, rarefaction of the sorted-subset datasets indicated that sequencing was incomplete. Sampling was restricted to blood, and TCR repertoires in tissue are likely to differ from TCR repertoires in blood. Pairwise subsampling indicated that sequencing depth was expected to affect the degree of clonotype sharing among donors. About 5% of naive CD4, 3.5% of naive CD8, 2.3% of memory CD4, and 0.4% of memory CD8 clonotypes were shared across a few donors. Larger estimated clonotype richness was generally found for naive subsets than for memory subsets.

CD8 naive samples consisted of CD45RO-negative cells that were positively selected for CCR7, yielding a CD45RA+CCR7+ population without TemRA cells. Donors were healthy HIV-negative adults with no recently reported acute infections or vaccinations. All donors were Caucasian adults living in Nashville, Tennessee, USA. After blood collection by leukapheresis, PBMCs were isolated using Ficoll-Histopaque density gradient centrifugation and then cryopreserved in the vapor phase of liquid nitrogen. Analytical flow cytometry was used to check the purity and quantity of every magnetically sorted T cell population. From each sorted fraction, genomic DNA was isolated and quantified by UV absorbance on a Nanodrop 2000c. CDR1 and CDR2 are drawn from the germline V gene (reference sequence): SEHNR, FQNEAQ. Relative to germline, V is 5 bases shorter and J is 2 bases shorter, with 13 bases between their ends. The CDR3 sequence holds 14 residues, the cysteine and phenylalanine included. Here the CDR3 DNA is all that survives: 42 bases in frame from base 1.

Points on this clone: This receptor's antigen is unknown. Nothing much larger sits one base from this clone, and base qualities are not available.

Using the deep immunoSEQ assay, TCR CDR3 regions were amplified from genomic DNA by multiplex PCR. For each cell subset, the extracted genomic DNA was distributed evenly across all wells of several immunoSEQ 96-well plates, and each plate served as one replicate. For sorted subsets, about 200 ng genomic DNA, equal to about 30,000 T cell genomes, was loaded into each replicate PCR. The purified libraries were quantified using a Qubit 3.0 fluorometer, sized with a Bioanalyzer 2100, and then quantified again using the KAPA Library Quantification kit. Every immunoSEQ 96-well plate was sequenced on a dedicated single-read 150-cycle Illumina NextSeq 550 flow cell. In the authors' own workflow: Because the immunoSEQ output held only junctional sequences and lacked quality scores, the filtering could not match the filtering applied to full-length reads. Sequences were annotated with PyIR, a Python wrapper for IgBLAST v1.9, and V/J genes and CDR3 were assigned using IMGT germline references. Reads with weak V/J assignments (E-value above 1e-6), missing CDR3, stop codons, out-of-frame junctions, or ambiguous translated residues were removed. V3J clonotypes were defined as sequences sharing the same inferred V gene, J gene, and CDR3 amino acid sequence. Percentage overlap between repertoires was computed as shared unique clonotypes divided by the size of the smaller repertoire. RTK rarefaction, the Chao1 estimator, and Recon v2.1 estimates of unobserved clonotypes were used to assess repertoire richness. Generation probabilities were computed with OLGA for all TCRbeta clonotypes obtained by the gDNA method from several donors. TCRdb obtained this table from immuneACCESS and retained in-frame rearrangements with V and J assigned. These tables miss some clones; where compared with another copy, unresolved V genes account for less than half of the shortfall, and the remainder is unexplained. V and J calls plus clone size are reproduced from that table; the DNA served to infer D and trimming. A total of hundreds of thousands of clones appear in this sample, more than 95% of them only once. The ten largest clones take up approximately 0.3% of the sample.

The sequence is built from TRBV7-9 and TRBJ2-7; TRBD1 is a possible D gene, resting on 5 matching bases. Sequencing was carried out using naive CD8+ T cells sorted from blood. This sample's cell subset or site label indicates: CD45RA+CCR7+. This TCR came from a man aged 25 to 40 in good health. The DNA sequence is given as TGTGCCAGCAGCCATAGACAGTATCCCTACGAGCAGTACTTC. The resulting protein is CASSHRQYPYEQYF.